This paragraph covers one T cell receptor (beta chain) sequence. No antigen is known for it. In the same sample, other DNA sequences code for this CDR3. V lost 0 bases and J 0 bases, leaving 6 bases between the germline ends. Looked up from germline, CDR1 is SGHRS and CDR2 is YFSETQ. CDR3 length: 14 residues. Specified treatment: over 15 received Ad26.COV2.S at low or high dose, single or two shots; five or six received placebo; per-sample allocation not given. Each sample was drawn 63 days after the first injection (of vaccine or placebo). This sample stems from a study of Ad26.COV2.S vaccination and SARS-CoV-2 variants. Looking at the study overall: The authors gave Ad26.COV2.S intramuscularly, either once or twice 56 days apart.

Whole-study findings and limits: The TCR breadth and depth analyses may have produced an underestimate of total T cell responses. Relative to placebo recipients, vaccine recipients exhibited elevated spike-specific TCR breadth.

Assay: immunoSEQ multiplex PCR; the TCRdb copy retains only in-frame clones and omits some. The table shows around 400,000 clones, with 89% occurring only once. The sequencing here drew on peripheral blood, taken in a trial of Ad26.COV2.S vaccine versus placebo. The source of this sequence is a person aged 18 to 65 who received the Ad26.COV2.S COVID-19 vaccine or a placebo. This chain joins TRBV5-1 and TRBJ1-1, with D unclear. CDR3: CASSLDSMNTEAFF. DNA for the CDR3: TGCGCCAGCAGCTTGGACAGCATGAACACTGAAGCTTTCTTT. Drawing the rest from reference TRBV5-1 and TRBJ1-1, the complete variable domain is KAGVTQTPRYLIKTRGQQVTLSCSPISGHRSVSWYQQTPGQGLQFLFEYFSETQRNKGNFPGRFSGRQFSNSRSEMNVSTLELGDSALYLCASSLDSMNTEAFFGQGTRLTVV.